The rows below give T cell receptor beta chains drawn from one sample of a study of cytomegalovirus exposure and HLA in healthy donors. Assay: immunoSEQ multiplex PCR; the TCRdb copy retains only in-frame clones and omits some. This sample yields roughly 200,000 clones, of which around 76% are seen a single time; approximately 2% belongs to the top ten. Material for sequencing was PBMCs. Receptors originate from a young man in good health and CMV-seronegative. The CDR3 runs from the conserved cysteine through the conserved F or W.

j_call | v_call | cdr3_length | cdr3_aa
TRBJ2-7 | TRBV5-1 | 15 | CASSWSGFSHYEQYF
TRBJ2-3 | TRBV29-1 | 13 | CSVAGTVTDTQYF
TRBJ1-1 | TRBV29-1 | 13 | CSLTGGVYTEAFF
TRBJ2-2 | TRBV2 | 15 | CASSENTSPAGELFF
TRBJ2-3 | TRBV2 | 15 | CADRTSGVSADTQYF
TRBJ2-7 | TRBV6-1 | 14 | CASSEVGTSHEQYF
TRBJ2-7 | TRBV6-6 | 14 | CASSGETGVHEQYF
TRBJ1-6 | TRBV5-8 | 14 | CASSLGQGISPLHF
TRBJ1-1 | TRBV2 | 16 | CARAKPAEVREHEAFF
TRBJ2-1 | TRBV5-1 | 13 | CASSPDRENEQFF
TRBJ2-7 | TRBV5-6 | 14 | CASSLSGQTYEQYF
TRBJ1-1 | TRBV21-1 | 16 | CASSKRSGEGATEAFF
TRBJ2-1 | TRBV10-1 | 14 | CASSESTTYNEQFF
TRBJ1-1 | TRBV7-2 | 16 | CASSLGTGGRNTEAFF